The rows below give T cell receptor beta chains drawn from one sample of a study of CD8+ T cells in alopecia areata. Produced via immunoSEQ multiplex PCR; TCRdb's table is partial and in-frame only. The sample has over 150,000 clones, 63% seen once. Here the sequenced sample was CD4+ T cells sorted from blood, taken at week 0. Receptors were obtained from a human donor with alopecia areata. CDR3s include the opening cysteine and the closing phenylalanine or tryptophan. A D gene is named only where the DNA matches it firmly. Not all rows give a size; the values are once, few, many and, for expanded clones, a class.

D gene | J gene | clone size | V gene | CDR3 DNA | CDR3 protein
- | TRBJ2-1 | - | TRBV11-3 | TGTGCCAGCAGCTTAGTGTCCACGGGTGAGCAGTTCTTC | CASSLVSTGEQFF
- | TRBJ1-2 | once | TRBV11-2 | TGTGCCAGCAGACCTACAGGGAGGGAATGGTATGGCTACACCTTC | CASRPTGREWYGYTF
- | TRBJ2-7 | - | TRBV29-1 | TGCAGCGTTGGATTGGAGCGGGCGGACTACGAGCAGTACTTC | CSVGLERADYEQYF
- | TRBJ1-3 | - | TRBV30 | TGTGCCTGGAGTATGTTGGGAGTGAGTGGAAACACCATATATTTT | CAWSMLGVSGNTIYF
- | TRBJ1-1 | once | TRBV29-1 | TGCAGCGTTGAATCCGGGGGCATCACTGAAGCTTTCTTT | CSVESGGITEAFF
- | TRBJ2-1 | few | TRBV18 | TGTGCCAGCTCACCAGGTGGGCTCTACAATGAGCAGTTCTTC | CASSPGGLYNEQFF
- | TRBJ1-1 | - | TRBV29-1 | TGCAGCGTGAAAGGACAGAACTCGAACACTGAAGCTTTCTTT | CSVKGQNSNTEAFF
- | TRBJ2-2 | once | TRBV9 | TGTGCCAGTACTGACAGGAACACCGGGGAGCTGTTTTTT | CASTDRNTGELFF
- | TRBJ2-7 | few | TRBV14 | TGTGCCAGCAGCCAAGGGTTAAGGAATTACGAGCAGTACTTC | CASSQGLRNYEQYF
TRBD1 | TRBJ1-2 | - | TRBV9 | TGTGCCAGCAGCGCACAGGGGGTAGGGGACTATGGCTACACCTTC | CASSAQGVGDYGYTF
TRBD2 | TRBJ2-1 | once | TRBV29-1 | TGCAGCGTGGACTTAGCGGGGAGTTACAATGAGCAGTTCTTC | CSVDLAGSYNEQFF
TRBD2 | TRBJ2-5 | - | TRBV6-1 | TGTGCCAGCAGTGAGGTTTTTACTAGCGGGGGACTCCAAGAGACCCAGTACTTC | CASSEVFTSGGLQETQYF
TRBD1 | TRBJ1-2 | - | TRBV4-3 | TGCGCCAGCAGCATGACAGGGACCGGCTACACCTTC | CASSMTGTGYTF
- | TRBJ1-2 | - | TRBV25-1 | TGTGCCAGCAGTGAGGGCGATGTGAGCTCTGGCTACACCTTC | CASSEGDVSSGYTF
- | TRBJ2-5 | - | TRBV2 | TGTGCCAGCAGTCGCGACAGACAAGAGACCCAGTACTTC | CASSRDRQETQYF
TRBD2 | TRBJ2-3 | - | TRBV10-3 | TGTGCCATCAGAGGGACTAGCGGGGGGGCGGTGGATACGCAGTATTTT | CAIRGTSGGAVDTQYF
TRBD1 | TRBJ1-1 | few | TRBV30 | TGTGCCTGGGACCAGGGGGACACTGAAGCTTTCTTT | CAWDQGDTEAFF
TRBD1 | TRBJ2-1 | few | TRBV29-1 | TGCAGCGTTCGAGGGGGCTTCGGCAATGAGCAGTTCTTC | CSVRGGFGNEQFF
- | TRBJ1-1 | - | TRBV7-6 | TGTGCCAGCAGCCGTTTGGTTGGGCTAACTGACCGAAACACTGAAGCTTTCTTT | CASSRLVGLTDRNTEAFF
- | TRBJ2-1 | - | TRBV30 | TGTGCCTGGAGGGAAATCCTTTACGGCAATGAGCAGTTCTTC | CAWREILYGNEQFF
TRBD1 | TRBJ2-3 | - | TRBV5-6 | TGTGCCAGCAGTCAGGGACAGGGCATCACAGATACGCAGTATTTT | CASSQGQGITDTQYF
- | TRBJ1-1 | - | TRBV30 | TGTGCCTGGAGTGTCGGGGGAGTGGGGATGAACACTGAAGCTTTCTTT | CAWSVGGVGMNTEAFF
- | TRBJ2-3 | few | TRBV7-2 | TGTGCCAGCAGCTTAGTTTGGCTAGCTGGTGATACGCAGTATTTT | CASSLVWLAGDTQYF
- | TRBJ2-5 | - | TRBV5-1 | TGCGCCAGCAGCTTGTTGCTTGAGGAGACCCAGTACTTC | CASSLLLEETQYF
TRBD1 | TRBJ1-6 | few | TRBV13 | TGTGCCAGCAGCTTATACCGGCGGACAGGGGCGAGCTCCTATAATTCACCCCTCCACTTT | CASSLYRRTGASSYNSPLHF
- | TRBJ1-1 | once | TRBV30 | TGTGCCTGGAGTGACCGGACCTTGGGGACTGAAGCTTTCTTT | CAWSDRTLGTEAFF
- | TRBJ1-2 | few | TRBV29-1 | TGCAGCGTTCAGGGGCTTAACTATGGCTACACCTTC | CSVQGLNYGYTF
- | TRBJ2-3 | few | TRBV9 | TGTGCCAGCAGCGTAGCCGGGGATACGCAGTATTTT | CASSVAGDTQYF
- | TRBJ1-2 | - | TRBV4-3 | TGCGCCAGCAGCCAATCCGCCGGGGCACCTTATGGCTACACCTTC | CASSQSAGAPYGYTF
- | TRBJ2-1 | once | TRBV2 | TGTGCCAGCAGTGAAGAGTCGGAAACCTACAATGAGCAGTTCTTC | CASSEESETYNEQFF
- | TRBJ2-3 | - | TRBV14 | TGTGCCAGCAGCCAATTTCAACGGGATACGCAGTATTTT | CASSQFQRDTQYF
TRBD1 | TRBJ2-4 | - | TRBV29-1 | TGCAGCGCTACCCGACAGGGCCTAGCCAAAAACATTCAGTACTTC | CSATRQGLAKNIQYF
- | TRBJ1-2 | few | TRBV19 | TGTGCCAGTAGTAGCCCGGGAGGCTACACCTTC | CASSSPGGYTF
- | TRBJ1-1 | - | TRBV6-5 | TGTGCCAGCAATGAGGGGGTCGCTGAAGCTTTCTTT | CASNEGVAEAFF
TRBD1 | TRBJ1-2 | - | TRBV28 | TGTGCCAGCAGAGCCGCCGGGACAGACTATGGCTACACCTTC | CASRAAGTDYGYTF
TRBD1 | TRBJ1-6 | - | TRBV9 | TGTGCCAGCAGCGTAGACGGGACAGGGAACTCACCCCTCCACTTT | CASSVDGTGNSPLHF
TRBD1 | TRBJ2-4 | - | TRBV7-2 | TGTGCCAGCAGCTTAGGGTGGGCAGGGGGCGCGAACATTCAGTACTTC | CASSLGWAGGANIQYF
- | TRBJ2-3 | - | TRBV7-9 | TGTGCCAGCAGCTTAGCGCGACAATCCACAGATACGCAGTATTTT | CASSLARQSTDTQYF
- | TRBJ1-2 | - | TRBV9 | TGTGCCAGCAGCGTAGAAGGAGGGAGCTATGGCTACACCTTC | CASSVEGGSYGYTF
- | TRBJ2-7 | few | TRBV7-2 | TGTGCCAGCAGCTTAAGGGGCAGAGACCCTATCTACGAGCAGTACTTC | CASSLRGRDPIYEQYF
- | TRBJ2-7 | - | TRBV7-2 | TGTGCCAGCAGCTTAGCCGCCCTCTACGAGCAGTACTTC | CASSLAALYEQYF
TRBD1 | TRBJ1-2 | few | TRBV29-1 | TGCAGCGTAACCGACAGGGAATACGGCTACACCTTC | CSVTDREYGYTF
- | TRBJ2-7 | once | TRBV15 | TGTGCCACCAGCGTATACCTACAGGGCTACGAGCAGTACTTC | CATSVYLQGYEQYF
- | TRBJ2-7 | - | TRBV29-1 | TGCAGCGTTGAAATCGGTCAGTACGAGCAGTACTTC | CSVEIGQYEQYF
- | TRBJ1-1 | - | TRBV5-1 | TGCGCGAGCAAGTTCCCCGGGGAGAACACTGAAGCTTTCTTT | CASKFPGENTEAFF
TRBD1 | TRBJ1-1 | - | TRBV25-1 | TGTGCCAGCATCCCCTCCGAGGGGGCCTCGGCTGAAGCTTTCTTT | CASIPSEGASAEAFF
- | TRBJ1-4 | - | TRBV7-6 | TGTGCCAGCAGCTTATCTCGTGGGGACACCGGGACGGATAATGAAAAACTGTTTTTT | CASSLSRGDTGTDNEKLFF
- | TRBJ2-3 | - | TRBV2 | TGTGCCAGCAGTATCTCCAGAAGCACAGATACGCAGTATTTT | CASSISRSTDTQYF
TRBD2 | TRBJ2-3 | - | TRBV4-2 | TGTGCCAGCAGCCAAGGGACTAGCGGGAAATCAGATACGCAGTATTTT | CASSQGTSGKSDTQYF
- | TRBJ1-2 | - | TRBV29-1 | TGCAGCGTTGAAGGTCAGCCTAACTATGGCTACACCTTC | CSVEGQPNYGYTF
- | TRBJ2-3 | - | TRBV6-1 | TGTGCCAGCAGTGTAGGACTCCGGACTAGCACAGATACGCAGTATTTT | CASSVGLRTSTDTQYF
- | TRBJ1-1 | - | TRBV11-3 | TGTGCCAGCAGCTCCTATCGGGGGACTGAAGCTTTCTTT | CASSSYRGTEAFF
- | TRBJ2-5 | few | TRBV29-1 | TGCAGCGTTGAGGGCAGTCGGCAAGAGACCCAGTACTTC | CSVEGSRQETQYF
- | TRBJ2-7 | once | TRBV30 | TGTGCCCGAAGCAGCGGCAGCTCCTACGAGCAGTACTTC | CARSSGSSYEQYF
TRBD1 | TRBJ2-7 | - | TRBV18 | TGTGCCAGCTCACCACATGAGGGGGCAGTCGAGCAGTACTTC | CASSPHEGAVEQYF
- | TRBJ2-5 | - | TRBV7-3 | TGTGCCAGCAGCTCCGGGAGTGAAGGAGAGACCCAGTACTTC | CASSSGSEGETQYF
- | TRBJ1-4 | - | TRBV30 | TGTGCCTCCAGGGCCGTCAATGAAAAACTGTTTTTT | CASRAVNEKLFF